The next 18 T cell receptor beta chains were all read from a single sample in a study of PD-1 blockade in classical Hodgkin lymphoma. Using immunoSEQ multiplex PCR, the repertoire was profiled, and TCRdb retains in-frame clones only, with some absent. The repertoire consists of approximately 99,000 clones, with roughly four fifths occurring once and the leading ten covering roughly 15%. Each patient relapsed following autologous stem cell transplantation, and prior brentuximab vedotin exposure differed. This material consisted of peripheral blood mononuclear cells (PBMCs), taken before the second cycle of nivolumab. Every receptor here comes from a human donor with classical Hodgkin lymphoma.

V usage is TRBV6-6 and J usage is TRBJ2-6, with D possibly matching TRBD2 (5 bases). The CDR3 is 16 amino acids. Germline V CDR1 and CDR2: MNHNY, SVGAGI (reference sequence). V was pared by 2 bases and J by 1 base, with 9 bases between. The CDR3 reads CASSYVAGSGANVLTF. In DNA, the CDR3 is TGTGCCAGCAGTTACGTTGCGGGTTCTGGGGCCAACGTCCTGACTTTC.

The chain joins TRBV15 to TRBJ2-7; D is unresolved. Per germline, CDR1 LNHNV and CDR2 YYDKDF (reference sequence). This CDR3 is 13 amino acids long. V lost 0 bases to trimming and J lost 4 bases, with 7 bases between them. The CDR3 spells CATSRDQVYEQYF. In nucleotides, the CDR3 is TGTGCCACCAGCAGAGATCAAGTATACGAGCAGTACTTC.

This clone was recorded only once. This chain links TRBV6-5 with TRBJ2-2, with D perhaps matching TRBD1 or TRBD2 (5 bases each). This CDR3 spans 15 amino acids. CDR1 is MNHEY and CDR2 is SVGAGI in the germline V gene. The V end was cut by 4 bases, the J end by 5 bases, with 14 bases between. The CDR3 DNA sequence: TGTGCCAGCAGTTCGTCGGGGCCCATGACCGGGGAGCTGTTTTTT. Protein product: CASSSSGPMTGELFF.

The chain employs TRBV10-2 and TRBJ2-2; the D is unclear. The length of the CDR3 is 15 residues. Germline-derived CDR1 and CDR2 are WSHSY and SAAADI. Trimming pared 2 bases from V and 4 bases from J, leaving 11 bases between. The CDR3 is CASSEIGEVTGELFF. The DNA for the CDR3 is TGCGCCAGCAGTGAGATTGGGGAAGTCACCGGGGAGCTGTTTTTT.

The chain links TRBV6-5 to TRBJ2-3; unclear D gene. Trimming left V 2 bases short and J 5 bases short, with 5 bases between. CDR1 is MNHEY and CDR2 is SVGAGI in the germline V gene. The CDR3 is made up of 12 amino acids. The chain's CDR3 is CASSYTGDTQYF. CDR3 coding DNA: TGTGCCAGCAGTTACACCGGAGATACGCAGTATTTT.

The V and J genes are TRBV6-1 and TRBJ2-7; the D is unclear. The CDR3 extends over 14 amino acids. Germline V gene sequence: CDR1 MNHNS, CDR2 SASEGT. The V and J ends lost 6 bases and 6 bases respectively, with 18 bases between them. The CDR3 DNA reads TGTGCCAGCAGGGCCTCCGCCTTGGTTGGCGAGCAGTACTTC. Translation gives CASRASALVGEQYF.

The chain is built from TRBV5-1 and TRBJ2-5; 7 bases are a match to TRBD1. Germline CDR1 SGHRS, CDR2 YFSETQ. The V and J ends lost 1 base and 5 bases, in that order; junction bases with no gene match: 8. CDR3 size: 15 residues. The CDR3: CASSLQSDRVETQYF. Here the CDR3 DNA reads TGCGCCAGCAGCTTGCAAAGCGACAGGGTGGAGACCCAGTACTTC.

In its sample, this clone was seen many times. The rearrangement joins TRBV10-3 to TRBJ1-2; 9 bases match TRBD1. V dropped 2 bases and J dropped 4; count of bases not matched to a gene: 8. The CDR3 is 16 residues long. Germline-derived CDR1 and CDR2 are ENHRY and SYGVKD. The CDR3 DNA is TGTGCCATCAGTGAGCCTGGACAGGGGCAGAGCTATGGCTACACCTTC. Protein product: CAISEPGQGQSYGYTF.

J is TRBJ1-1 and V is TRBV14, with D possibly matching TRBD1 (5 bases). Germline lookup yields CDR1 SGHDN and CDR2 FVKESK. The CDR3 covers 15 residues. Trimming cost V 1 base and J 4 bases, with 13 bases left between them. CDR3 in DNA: TGTGCCAGCAGCCAAGTGGGGGTATGGGGCACTGAAGCTTTCTTT. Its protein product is CASSQVGVWGTEAFF.

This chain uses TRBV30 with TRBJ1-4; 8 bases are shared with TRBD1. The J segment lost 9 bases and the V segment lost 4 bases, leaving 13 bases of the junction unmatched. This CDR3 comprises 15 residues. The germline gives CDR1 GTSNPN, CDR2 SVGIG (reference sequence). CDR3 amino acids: CAWTIPGGETKKLFF. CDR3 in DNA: TGTGCCTGGACCATCCCAGGGGGCGAGACGAAAAAACTGTTTTTT.

The CDR3 is CASSLYRGPSPDGYTF. The CDR3, as DNA: TGTGCCAGCAGCCTCTACAGGGGGCCAAGCCCAGATGGCTACACCTTC. V usage is TRBV16 and J usage is TRBJ1-2; 9 bases line up with TRBD1. The CDR3 consists of 16 residues. V shed 4 bases, J shed 6 bases, and the junction held 12 bases outside the gene matches. Germline CDR1 reads KGHSY; CDR2 reads FQNENV.

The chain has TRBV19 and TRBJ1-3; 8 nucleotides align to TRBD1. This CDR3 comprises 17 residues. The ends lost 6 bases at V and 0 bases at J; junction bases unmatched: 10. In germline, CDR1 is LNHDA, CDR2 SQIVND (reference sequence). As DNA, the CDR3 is TGTGCCAGTAGCGACCCCTCAGGGGGCCACTCTGGAAACACCATATATTTT. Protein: CASSDPSGGHSGNTIYF.

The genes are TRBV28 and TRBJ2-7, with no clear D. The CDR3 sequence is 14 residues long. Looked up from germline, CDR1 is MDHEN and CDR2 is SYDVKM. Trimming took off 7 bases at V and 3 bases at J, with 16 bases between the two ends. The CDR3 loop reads CASTSGGTIYEQYF. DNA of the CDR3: TGTGCCAGCACTTCGGGCGGCACGATCTACGAGCAGTACTTC. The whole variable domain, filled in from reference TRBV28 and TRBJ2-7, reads DVKVTQSSRYLVKRTGEKVFLECVQDMDHENMFWYRQDPGLGLRLIYFSYDVKMKEKGDIPEGYSVSREKKERFSLILESASTNQTSMYLCASTSGGTIYEQYFGPGTRLTVT.

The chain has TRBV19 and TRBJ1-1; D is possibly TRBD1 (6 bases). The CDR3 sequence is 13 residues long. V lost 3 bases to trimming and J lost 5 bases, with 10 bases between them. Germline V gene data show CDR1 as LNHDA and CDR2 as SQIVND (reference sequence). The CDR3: CASSMGGRTEAFF. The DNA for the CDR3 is TGTGCCAGTAGTATGGGGGGCCGGACTGAAGCTTTCTTT.

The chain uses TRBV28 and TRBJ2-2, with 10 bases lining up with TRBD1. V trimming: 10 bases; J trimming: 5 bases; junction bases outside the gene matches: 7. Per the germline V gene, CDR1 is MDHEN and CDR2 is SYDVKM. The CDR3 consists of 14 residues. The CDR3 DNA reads TGTGCCACCCGACAGGGGGCGCGTACCGGGGAGCTGTTTTTT. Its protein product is CATRQGARTGELFF.

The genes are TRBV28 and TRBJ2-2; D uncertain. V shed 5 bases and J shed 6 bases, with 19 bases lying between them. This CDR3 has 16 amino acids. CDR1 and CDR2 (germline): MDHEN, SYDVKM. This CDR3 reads CASSPLTGGPAGELFF. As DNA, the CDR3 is TGTGCCAGCAGTCCCCTCACCGGCGGCCCCGCCGGGGAGCTGTTTTTT.

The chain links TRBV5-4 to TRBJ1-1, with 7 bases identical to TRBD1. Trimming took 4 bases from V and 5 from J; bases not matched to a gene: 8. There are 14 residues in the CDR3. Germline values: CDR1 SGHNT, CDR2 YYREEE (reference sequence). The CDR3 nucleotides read TGTGCCAGCAGCCCATGGACAGGCGAAACTGAAGCTTTCTTT. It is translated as CASSPWTGETEAFF.

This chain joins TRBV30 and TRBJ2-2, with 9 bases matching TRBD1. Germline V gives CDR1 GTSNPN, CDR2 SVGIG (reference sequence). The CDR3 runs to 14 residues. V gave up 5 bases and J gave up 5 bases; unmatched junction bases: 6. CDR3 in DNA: TGTGCCTGGCGCAACAGGGGGCTTACCGGGGAGCTGTTTTTT. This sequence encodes CAWRNRGLTGELFF.